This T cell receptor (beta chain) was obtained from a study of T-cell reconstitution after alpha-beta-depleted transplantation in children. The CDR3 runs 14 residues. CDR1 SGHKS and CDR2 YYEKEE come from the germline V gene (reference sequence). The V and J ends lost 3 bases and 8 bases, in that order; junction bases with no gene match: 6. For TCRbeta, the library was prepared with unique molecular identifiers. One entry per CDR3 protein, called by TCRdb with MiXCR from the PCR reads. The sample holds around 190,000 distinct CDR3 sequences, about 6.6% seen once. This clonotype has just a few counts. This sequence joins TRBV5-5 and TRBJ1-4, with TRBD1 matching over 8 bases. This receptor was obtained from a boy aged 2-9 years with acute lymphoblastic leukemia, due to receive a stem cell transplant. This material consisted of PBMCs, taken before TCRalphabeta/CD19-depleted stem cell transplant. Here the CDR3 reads CASSWDRRGEKLFF. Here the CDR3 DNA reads TGTGCCAGCAGCTGGGACAGGAGGGGAGAAAAACTGTTTTTT.